Shown below are 21 T cell receptor delta chains from a single sample sequenced in a study of γδ T cells in repeated Plasmodium falciparum infection. Vgamma9/Vdelta2+ and Vdelta2-negative gammadelta T cells were flow-sorted from PBMC for bulk sequencing. TCRdb processed the multiplex PCR reads again with the CATT caller. The repertoire holds about 89,000 delta-chain clones, under 1.5% seen once, with around 8.1% in the top ten. Sequencing used gamma-delta T cells from blood. These receptors all stem from a pool of human donors (malaria-infected and uninfected, not separated).

A word on this clone: TCRdb's protein, taken from a much larger clone, differs from this DNA's translation at residue 12, likely owing to a read error; the protein displayed comes from the DNA. The V call is TRDV2, the J call TRDJ2, with 7 bases matching TRDD3. TCRdb supplies no J gene; here it was assigned by aligning the nucleotide sequence to germline. Per the germline V gene, CDR1 is GEAIGNYY and CDR2 is EKD. V trimming: 0 bases; J trimming: 0 bases; junction bases outside the gene matches: 21. This CDR3 is 22 amino acids long. The CDR3 nucleotides are TGTGCCTGTGACACCCACCGAGGACCGGGGATAGAGGGGCTTTCTTTGACAGCACAACTCTTCTTT. Protein: CACDTHRGPGIEGLSLTAQLFF.

This clone was seen only a few times. This likely traces to a read error, being one base from a far larger clone. At the DNA level, this CDR3 is encoded by other sequences in the same sample as well. The V call is TRDV1, the J call TRDJ1, with D tentatively TRDD3 (6 bases). The CDR3 is made up of 16 amino acids. Germline V CDR1 and CDR2: TSWWSYY, QGS. This chain's CDR3 is CALGKRRGTYTDKLIF. The CDR3 nucleotides are TGTGCTCTTGGGAAGAGAAGGGGGACCTACACTGATAAACTCATCTTT.

Details on this clone: The TCRdb protein, from a much larger clone, departs from this DNA's translation at residue 6, likely by read error; the protein shown derives from the DNA. The chain employs TRDV1 and TRDJ1, with D possibly matching TRDD2 (6 bases). The V gene lost 6 bases and the J gene lost 4 bases, with 18 bases spanning the gap. Germline V CDR1 and CDR2: TSWWSYY, QGS. The CDR3 totals 15 residues. CDR3 coding DNA: TGTGCTCTTGGAGTTTCCTTCCATCGGGTCGATAAACTCATCTTT. Its translation: CALGVSFHRVDKLIF.

To note about this clone: A far larger clone is only one base removed, so a read error is likely. Distinct nucleotide sequences in the sample also encode this CDR3. J is TRDJ1 and V is TRDV1, with D tentatively TRDD3 (5 bases). This CDR3 has 20 amino acids. Germline-derived CDR1 and CDR2 are TSWWSYY and QGS. Between the trimmed V and J ends, which lost 2 bases and 5 bases, there was a span of 30 bases. CDR3 bases: TGTGCTCTTGGGGAAAACAGCGGGCCATCCTCGGGGGTCCTCACTGATAAACTCATCTTT. It yields the protein CALGENSGPSSGVLTDKLIF.

In its sample, this clone was seen a few times. TCRdb's listed protein matches a much larger clone and diverges from this DNA's translation at residue 5, likely through a read error; the protein shown comes from the DNA. This chain connects TRDV2 to TRDJ3, with 9 bases aligning to TRDD3. The J gene, missing from TCRdb, was assigned here through DNA to germline matching. After removal of 3 bases from V and 1 base from J, the junction contained 18 bases not matched to a gene. The CDR3 length is 22 residues. Per germline, CDR1 GEAIGNYY and CDR2 EKD. CDR3 loop: CACDSVTIGDTQGSWDTRQMFF. CDR3 DNA: TGTGCCTGTGACTCCGTTACGATAGGGGATACGCAAGGGTCCTGGGACACCCGACAGATGTTTTTC.

About this clone itself: The protein that TCRdb holds for this DNA derives from a much larger clone and differs from the translated DNA at residue 20, which likely indicates a read error; the protein shown here is translated from the DNA. The gene calls are TRDV1 and TRDJ1; TRDD3 matches at 12 bases. V shed 1 base and J 4 bases; nucleotides not matched to a gene: 31. Looked up from germline, CDR1 is TSWWSYY and CDR2 is QGS. The CDR3 is 25 amino acids. The DNA for the CDR3 is TGTGCTCTTGGGGAACGTCATACCAGGTTTCGGCCATTTTACTGGGGGATACAGTACATCGATAAACTCATCTTT. It codes for CALGERHTRFRPFYWGIQYIDKLIF.

This clone was counted between two and nine times. The mismatch at residue 17 between this DNA's translation and the TCRdb protein of a much larger clone likely reflects a read error; the protein shown is translated from the DNA. The J gene was not called, though the V gene is TRDV2; the D call in the table, TRDD3, was not verified against the DNA. CDR1 and CDR2 from the germline V gene are GEAIGNYY and EKD. CDR3 size: 19 residues. The CDR3 loop reads CACDTVLGVSSWDTRQVFF. CDR3 nucleotides: TGTGCCTGTGACACCGTACTGGGGGTAAGCTCCTGGGACACCCGACAGGTGTTTTTC.

This clone was seen a handful of times. The TCRdb protein comes from a much larger clone and disagrees with this DNA's translation at residue 13, likely due to a read error; the protein given here is derived from the DNA. The V and J genes are TRDV2 and TRDJ1; 7 positions match TRDD3. Germline trimming cut 1 base from V and 11 bases from J; bases unmatched to any gene: 18. CDR1 is GEAIGNYY, CDR2 EKD, per germline. This CDR3 has 16 residues. CDR3 region: CACDTYLGLDTGNLIF. The CDR3 region has the DNA TGTGCCTGTGACACTTACTTAGGACTGGATACGGGGAATCTCATCTTT.

This clone was observed many times. This sample also contains other DNA sequences that code for the same CDR3. The rearrangement joins TRDV1 to TRDJ1, with D unclear. CDR3 length: 15 residues. V shed 1 base and J shed 10 bases, with 19 bases lying between them. CDR1 TSWWSYY and CDR2 QGS come from the germline V gene. CDR3 sequence reads: CALGEQPDRSTGLIF. CDR3 nucleotides: TGTGCTCTTGGGGAACAACCAGATCGGTCAACAGGACTCATCTTT.

In this sample, this clone turned up a few times. The protein given by TCRdb reflects a much larger clone and differs at residue 5 from this DNA's translation, likely from a read error; the protein shown is the DNA's translation. V usage is TRDV2 and J usage is TRDJ1, with D unresolved. No J segment appears in TCRdb, so it was assigned here by matching the sequence to germline. V was shortened by 3 bases and J by 2 bases, with 12 bases between the two germline ends. The CDR3 length is 14 residues. CDR1 is GEAIGNYY, CDR2 EKD, per germline. The CDR3 sequence is CACDAVSGTDKLIF. The CDR3 region has the DNA TGTGCCTGTGACGCCGTTTCAGGGACCGATAAACTCATCTTT.

In regard to this clone: A far larger clone is a single base away, which makes a read error likely. The same CDR3 arises from other DNA sequences in this sample as well. The rearrangement uses TRDV2 and TRDJ2, with 7 bases that match TRDD3. TCRdb does not report a J gene; here it was assigned by matching the DNA to germline references. Trimming removed 0 bases from V and 3 bases from J; junction bases left unmatched: 24. The germline V gene has CDR1 GEAIGNYY and CDR2 EKD. The CDR3 has 22 amino acids. CDR3 nucleotide sequence: TGTGCCTGTGACACCCACCGAGGACCGGGGATAAAGGGGCTTTCTCTGACAGCACAACTCTTCTTT. Translating gives CACDTHRGPGIKGLSLTAQLFF.

This clone was detected only a few times. A far larger clone is one nucleotide away, so this likely arose from a read error. The sample contains more than one DNA sequence encoding this CDR3. This sequence joins TRDV1 and TRDJ1; 12 nucleotides line up with TRDD3. The J gene is not listed in TCRdb, so it was assigned here from a DNA match to germline. The V gene's germline CDR1 is TSWWSYY and CDR2 QGS. J lost 2 bases, V lost 0 bases, and 31 bases had no gene match. CDR3 length: 26 amino acids. The CDR3 loop reads CALGELGVLRPRTGGYQELHTDKLIF. In DNA form, the CDR3 reads TGTGCTCTTGGGGAACTTGGGGTCCTACGTCCCCGTACTGGGGGATACCAAGAACTTCATACCGATAAACTCATCTTT.

In its sample, this clone was seen a few times. TCRdb's listed protein matches a much larger clone and diverges from this DNA's translation at residue 8, likely through a read error; the protein shown comes from the DNA. The chain joins TRDV2 to TRDJ1; 7 positions match TRDD3. TCRdb leaves out the J gene; it was filled in here by matching the DNA to germline. This CDR3 contains 14 residues. J was trimmed by 3 bases and V by 4 bases; bases with no gene match: 7. The germline V gene has CDR1 GEAIGNYY and CDR2 EKD. The CDR3 sequence: CACERIRKADKLIF. CDR3 nucleotide sequence: TGTGCCTGTGAGCGGATACGCAAGGCCGATAAACTCATCTTT.

Ten or more counts support this clone. The J gene is TRDJ1, the V gene TRDV1, with 11 bases lining up with TRDD3. The CDR3 has 22 residues. Trimming cost V 4 bases and J 0 bases; bases outside gene matches: 22. The V gene's germline CDR1 is TSWWSYY and CDR2 QGS. The CDR3 is CALGGPPPTLLGDKSYTDKLIF. In DNA, the CDR3 is TGTGCTCTTGGGGGCCCCCCTCCTACGTTACTGGGGGATAAATCGTACACCGATAAACTCATCTTT.

There are many counts of this clone. A far larger clone is off by one base, so a read error is likely. This specimen includes other DNA sequences encoding the same CDR3. The chain uses TRAV38-2/DV8 and TRDJ1; D possibly uses TRDD2 or TRDD3 (8 bases each). TCRdb records no J gene; here it was assigned by comparing the DNA to germline. The length of the CDR3 is 21 residues. Germline CDR1 is TSESDYY and CDR2 is QEAYKQQN. CDR3 amino acids: CAYRSHFLHRGYSFYTDKLIF. The CDR3 DNA is TGTGCCTATAGGAGCCACTTCCTACATCGGGGATACTCCTTTTACACCGATAAACTCATCTTT.

The table lists this clone with a few counts. TCRdb attributes to this sequence the protein of a much larger clone, which differs from the DNA translation at residue 10; a read error is likely, and the protein displayed is translated from the DNA. V usage is TRDV2 and J usage is TRDJ1; no reliable D call. The J gene was missing in TCRdb and was found by matching the end of the DNA to germline. The ends were cut back, 3 bases at V and 3 bases at J, with 16 bases in the middle. Germline values: CDR1 GEAIGNYY, CDR2 EKD. The CDR3 spans 15 residues. The CDR3 sequence is CACDPLDPGADKLIF. The CDR3, as DNA: TGTGCCTGTGACCCGTTGGATCCAGGGGCCGATAAACTCATCTTT.

This clone was recorded many times. The rearrangement links TRDV1 to TRDJ1; 8 positions agree with TRDD3. No J gene was available from TCRdb, and it was assigned here by a germline match of the DNA. The junction had 16 bases not matched to a gene; V was cut back by 4 bases and J by 0 bases. Germline V lookup: CDR1 TSWWSYY, CDR2 QGS. This CDR3 is 19 amino acids long. The CDR3 sequence: CALGAIGILGVPYTDKLIF. The CDR3 region has the DNA TGTGCTCTTGGGGCTATCGGGATACTGGGGGTGCCGTACACCGATAAACTCATCTTT.

This clone is classed as medium-sized. The identical CDR3 is also encoded by other nucleotide sequences in the sample. This chain connects TRDV1 to TRDJ1; no clear D gene. CDR3 length: 18 amino acids. The germline V gene has CDR1 TSWWSYY and CDR2 QGS. V lost 3 bases to trimming and J lost 0 bases, with 20 bases between them. The CDR3 reads CALGDLWIPRRYTDKLIF. Here the CDR3 DNA reads TGTGCTCTTGGGGACCTCTGGATCCCCCGAAGGTACACCGATAAACTCATCTTT.

Of note for this clone: This likely traces to a read error, being one base from a far larger clone. This sample includes further DNA sequences coding for the same CDR3. This chain uses TRDV2 with TRDJ1, with no clear D. No J gene is reported in TCRdb; it was inferred here by comparing the DNA with germline. CDR1 GEAIGNYY and CDR2 EKD come from the germline V gene. This CDR3 spans 15 amino acids. Trimming stripped 3 bases from V and 4 bases from J, with 17 bases between. The CDR3 DNA reads as TGTGCCTGTGACCCCCTAGGGAGCGGACGCGATAAACTCATCTTT. Protein sequence: CACDPLGSGRDKLIF.

This clone was seen a few times. A far bigger clonotype differs at one base, so this is likely a read error. Other nucleotide sequences in the sample specify the same CDR3. V is TRDV2 and J is TRDJ1; D ambiguous. Here the J gene came from matching the DNA to germline, since TCRdb omits it. The CDR3 is made up of 16 amino acids. The germline V and J ends were trimmed by 7 bases and 0 bases, with 20 bases remaining between them. CDR1 and CDR2 (germline): GEAIGNYY, EKD. CDR3 loop: CACDALYTLYTDKLIF. The CDR3 nucleotides are TGTGCCTGCGACGCTCTATATACCTTGTACACCGATAAACTCATCTTT.

Comments on this clone: This likely came from a read error, as a far larger clone is one base away. Other DNA sequences in the same sample also yield this CDR3. V usage is TRDV2 and J usage is TRDJ1; D might be TRDD3 (5 bases). TCRdb gives no J gene; it was assigned here by matching the DNA to germline. The V gene's germline CDR1 is GEAIGNYY and CDR2 EKD. The CDR3 is made up of 18 amino acids. This chain's CDR3 is CACDTVALGLGYTDKLIF. In DNA, the CDR3 is TGTGCCTGTGACACCGTGGCGCTGGGACTAGGTTACACCGACAAACTCATCTTT.